The present T cell receptor (beta chain) was sequenced within a study of blood T cell repertoires in COVID-19. Turning to the study itself: Samples taken during acute and convalescent COVID-19 were collected in the United States, Italy and Spain.

This CDR3 has 15 amino acids. For recovered donors of Cohort 3, there were two negative PCRs, clearance, or symptom resolution. Per the study methods: Researchers report that nucleated cell counts were estimated from reference gene primer amplification. TCRdb's table, derived via immunoSEQ multiplex PCR, lists solely in-frame clones and lacks some. V and J calls plus clone size are reproduced from that table; the DNA served to infer D and trimming. The table shows some 250,000 clones, with 75% to 90% occurring only once. The TCR originated in a man between 35 and 55 years old who had recovered from COVID-19. Sequencing used PBMCs or T cells enriched from blood (not recorded which). The chain is built from TRBV21-1 and TRBJ1-4. TRBV21-1 is a pseudogene segment. CDR3: CASSINSPWSEKLFF. The CDR3 DNA reads as TGTGCCAGCAGCATCAACTCTCCGTGGAGTGAAAAACTGTTTTTT.